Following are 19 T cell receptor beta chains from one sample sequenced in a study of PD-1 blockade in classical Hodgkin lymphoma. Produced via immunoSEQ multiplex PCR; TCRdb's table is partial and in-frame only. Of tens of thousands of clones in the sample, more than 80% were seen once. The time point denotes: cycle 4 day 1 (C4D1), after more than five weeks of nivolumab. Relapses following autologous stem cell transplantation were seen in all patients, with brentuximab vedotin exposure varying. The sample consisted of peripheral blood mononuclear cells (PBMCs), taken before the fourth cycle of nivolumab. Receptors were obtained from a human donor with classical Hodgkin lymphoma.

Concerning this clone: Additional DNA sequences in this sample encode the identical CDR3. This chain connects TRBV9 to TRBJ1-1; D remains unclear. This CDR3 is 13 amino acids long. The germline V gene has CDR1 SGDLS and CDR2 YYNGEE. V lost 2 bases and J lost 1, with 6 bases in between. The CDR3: CASSVAGNTEAFF. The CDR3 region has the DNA TGTGCCAGCAGCGTGGCCGGGAACACTGAAGCTTTCTTT.

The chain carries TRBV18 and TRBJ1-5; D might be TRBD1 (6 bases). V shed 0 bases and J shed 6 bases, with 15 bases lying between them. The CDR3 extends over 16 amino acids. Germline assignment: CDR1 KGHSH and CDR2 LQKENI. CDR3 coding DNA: TGTGCCAGCTCACCACCGTCGGGGGCGTTAGGTCAGCCCCAGCATTTT. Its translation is CASSPPSGALGQPQHF.

The CDR3, as DNA: TGTGCCAGCAGTTATGAGGGCGCGGTGAATGAGCAGTTCTTC. Protein sequence: CASSYEGAVNEQFF. The chain links TRBV6-6 to TRBJ2-1, with a weak D call TRBD2 (5 bases). The V gene lost 3 bases and the J gene lost 7 bases, with 13 bases spanning the gap. CDR1 MNHNY and CDR2 SVGAGI come from the germline V gene (reference sequence). The CDR3 extends over 14 amino acids.

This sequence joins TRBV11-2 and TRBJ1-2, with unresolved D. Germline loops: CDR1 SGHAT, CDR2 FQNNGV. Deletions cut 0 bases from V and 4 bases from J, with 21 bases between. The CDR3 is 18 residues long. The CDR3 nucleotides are TGTGCCAGCAGCTTAGACCCCCTGGTCCAGGCAGTATCCTATGGCTACACCTTC. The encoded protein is CASSLDPLVQAVSYGYTF.

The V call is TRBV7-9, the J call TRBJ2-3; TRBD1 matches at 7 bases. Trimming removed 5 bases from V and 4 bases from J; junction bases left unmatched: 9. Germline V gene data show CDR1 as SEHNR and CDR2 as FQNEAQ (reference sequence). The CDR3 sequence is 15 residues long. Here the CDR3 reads CASSPGQERADTQYF. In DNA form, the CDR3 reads TGTGCCAGCAGCCCTGGACAGGAACGGGCAGATACGCAGTATTTT.

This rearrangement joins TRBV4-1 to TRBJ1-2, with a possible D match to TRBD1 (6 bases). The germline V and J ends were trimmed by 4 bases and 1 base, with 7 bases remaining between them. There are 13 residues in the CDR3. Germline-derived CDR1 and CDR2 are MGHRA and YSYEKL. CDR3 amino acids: CASSRTDNYGYTF. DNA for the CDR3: TGCGCCAGCAGCCGGACAGATAACTATGGCTACACCTTC.

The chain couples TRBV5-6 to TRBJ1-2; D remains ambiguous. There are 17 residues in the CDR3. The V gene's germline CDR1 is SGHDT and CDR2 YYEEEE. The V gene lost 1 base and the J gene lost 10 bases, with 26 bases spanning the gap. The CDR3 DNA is TGTGCCAGCAGCTTGCGTAGGGCGGGAGGTCTTACGATGTCCTACACCTTC. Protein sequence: CASSLRRAGGLTMSYTF.

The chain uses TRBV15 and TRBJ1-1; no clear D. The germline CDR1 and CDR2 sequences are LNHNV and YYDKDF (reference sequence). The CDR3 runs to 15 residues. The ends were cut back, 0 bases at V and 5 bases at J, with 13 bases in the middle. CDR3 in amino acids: CATSREMVHGTEAFF. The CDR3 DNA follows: TGTGCCACCAGCAGAGAAATGGTTCATGGAACTGAAGCTTTCTTT.

The DNA of the CDR3 is TGTGCCAGCACCTCCGACACTCGTTACACTGAAGCTTTCTTT. Translated, it gives CASTSDTRYTEAFF. The rearrangement joins TRBV7-9 to TRBJ1-1, with D uncertain. CDR3 length equals 14 residues. Trimming left V 7 bases short and J 3 bases short, with 15 bases between. CDR1 and CDR2 (germline): SEHNR, FQNEAQ (reference sequence).

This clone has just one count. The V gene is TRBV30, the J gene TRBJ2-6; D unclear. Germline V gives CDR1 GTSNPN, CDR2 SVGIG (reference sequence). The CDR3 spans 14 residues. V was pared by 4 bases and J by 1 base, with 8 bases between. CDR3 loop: CAWNGVSGANVLTF. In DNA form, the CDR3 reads TGTGCCTGGAATGGGGTATCTGGGGCCAACGTCCTGACTTTC.

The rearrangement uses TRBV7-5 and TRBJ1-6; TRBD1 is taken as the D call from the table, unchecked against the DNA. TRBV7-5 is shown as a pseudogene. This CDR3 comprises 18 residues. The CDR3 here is CARSARWGPPSYNSPLHF. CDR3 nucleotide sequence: TGTGCCAGAAGCGCGCGGTGGGGGCCCCCCTCCTATAATTCACCCCTCCACTTT.

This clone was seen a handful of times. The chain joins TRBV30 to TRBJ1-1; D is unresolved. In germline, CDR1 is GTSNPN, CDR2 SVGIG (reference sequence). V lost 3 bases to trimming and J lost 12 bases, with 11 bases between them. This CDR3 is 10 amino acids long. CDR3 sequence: CAWSGQRSFF. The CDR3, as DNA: TGTGCCTGGAGCGGCCAGCGGTCTTTCTTT.

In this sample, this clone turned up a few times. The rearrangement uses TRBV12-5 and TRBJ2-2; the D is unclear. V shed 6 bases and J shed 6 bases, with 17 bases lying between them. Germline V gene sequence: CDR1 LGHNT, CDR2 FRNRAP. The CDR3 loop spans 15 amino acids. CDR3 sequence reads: CASGDLVGLAGELFF. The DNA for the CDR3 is TGTGCTAGTGGGGACCTGGTAGGGCTGGCCGGGGAGCTGTTTTTT.

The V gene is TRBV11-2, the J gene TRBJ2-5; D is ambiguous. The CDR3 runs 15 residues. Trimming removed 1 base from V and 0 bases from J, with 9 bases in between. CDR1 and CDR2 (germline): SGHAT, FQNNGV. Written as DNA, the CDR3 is TGTGCCAGCAGCTTAGGACCTCAGTACCAAGAGACCCAGTACTTC. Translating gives CASSLGPQYQETQYF.

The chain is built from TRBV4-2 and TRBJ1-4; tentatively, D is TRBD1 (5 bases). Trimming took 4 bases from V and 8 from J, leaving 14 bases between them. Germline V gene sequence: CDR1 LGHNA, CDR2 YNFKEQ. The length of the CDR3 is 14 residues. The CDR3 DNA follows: TGTGCCAGCAGCCCGATGGGGGAAACCGAAAAACTGTTTTTT. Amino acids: CASSPMGETEKLFF.

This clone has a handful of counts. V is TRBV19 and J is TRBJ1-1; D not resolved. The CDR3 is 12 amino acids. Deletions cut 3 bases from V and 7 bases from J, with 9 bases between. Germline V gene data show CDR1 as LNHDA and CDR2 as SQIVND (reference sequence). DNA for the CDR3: TGTGCCAGTAGTATTGGGGAGAGTGAAGCTTTCTTT. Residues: CASSIGESEAFF.

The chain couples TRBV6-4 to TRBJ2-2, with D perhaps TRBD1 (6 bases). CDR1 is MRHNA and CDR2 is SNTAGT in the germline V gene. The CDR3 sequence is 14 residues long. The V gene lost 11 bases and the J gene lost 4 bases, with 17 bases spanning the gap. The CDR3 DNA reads TGTGCCGATACGGAACAGGGTGGCACCGGGGAGCTGTTTTTT. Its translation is CADTEQGGTGELFF.

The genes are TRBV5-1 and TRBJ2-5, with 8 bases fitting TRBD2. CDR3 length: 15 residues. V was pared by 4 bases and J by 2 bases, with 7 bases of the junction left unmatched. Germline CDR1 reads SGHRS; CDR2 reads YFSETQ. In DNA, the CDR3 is TGCGCCAGCAGCCCTCAGGCGGGGGGACAAGAGACCCAGTACTTC. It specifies CASSPQAGGQETQYF.

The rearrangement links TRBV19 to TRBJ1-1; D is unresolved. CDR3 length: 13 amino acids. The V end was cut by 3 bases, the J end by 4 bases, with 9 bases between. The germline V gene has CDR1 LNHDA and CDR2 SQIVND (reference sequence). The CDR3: CASSITVVTEAFF. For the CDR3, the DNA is TGTGCCAGTAGTATTACTGTCGTCACTGAAGCTTTCTTT.